This TCR beta chain was documented in a study of CD8+CD57+ T cells in acquired aplastic anemia. About the research overall: CD4+ and CD8+ cells, once sorted, gave DNA averaging around 3.4 ug.

Profiles of TCR beta VDJ and CDR3 were generated from a genomic DNA template. From the reads, TCRdb called clonotypes with MiXCR, one entry per CDR3 protein. The sample holds some 140,000 distinct CDR3 sequences; approximately 52% are singletons and the top ten take approximately 12%. Selection for sequencing was limited to patients who had shown CD8+CD57+ cell expansion by flow cytometry. All patients had severe acquired aplastic anemia. None of the patients had been given any therapy when their blood was sampled. The CDR3 has 15 residues. Germline values: CDR1 LNHDA, CDR2 SQIVND (reference sequence). V gave up 7 bases and J gave up 4 bases; unmatched junction bases: 12.

The chain employs TRBV19 and TRBJ1-1, with 7 bases lining up with TRBD1. The TCR was taken from a human donor with aplastic anemia. The source material was sorted CD4+, CD8+, or CD8+CD57+ T cells (not recorded which) from PBMCs. As DNA, the CDR3 is TGTGCCAGTATTGGGACTAGCGGGGACAGCACTGAAGCTTTCTTT. Amino acid sequence: CASIGTSGDSTEAFF.